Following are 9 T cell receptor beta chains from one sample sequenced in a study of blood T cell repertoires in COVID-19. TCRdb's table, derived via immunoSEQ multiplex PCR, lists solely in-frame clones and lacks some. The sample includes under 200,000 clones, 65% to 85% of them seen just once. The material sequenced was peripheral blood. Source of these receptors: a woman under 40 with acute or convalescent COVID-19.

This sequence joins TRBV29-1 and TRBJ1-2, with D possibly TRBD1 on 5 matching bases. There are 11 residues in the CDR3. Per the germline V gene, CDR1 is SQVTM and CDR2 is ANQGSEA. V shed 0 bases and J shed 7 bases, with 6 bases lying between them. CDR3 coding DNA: TGCAGCGTTGAAGAAAGGGGTGGCTACACCTTC. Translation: CSVEERGGYTF.

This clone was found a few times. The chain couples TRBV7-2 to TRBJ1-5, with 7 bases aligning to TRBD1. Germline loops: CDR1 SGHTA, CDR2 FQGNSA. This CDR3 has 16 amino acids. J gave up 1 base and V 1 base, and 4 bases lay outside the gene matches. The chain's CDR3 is CASSLVGRGSNQPQHF. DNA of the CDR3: TGTGCCAGCAGCTTAGTAGGCAGGGGGAGCAATCAGCCCCAGCATTTT.

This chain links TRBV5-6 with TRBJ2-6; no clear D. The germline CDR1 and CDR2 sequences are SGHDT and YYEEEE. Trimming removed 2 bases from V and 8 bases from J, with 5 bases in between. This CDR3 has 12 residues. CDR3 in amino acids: CASSFSSNVLTF. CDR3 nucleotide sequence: TGTGCCAGCAGCTTTTCCTCCAACGTCCTGACTTTC.

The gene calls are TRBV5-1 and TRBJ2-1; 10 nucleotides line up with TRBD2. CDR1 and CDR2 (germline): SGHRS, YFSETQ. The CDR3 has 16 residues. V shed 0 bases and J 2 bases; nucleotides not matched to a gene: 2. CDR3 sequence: CASSLVLAGAYNEQFF. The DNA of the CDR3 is TGCGCCAGCAGCTTGGTGCTAGCGGGAGCCTACAATGAGCAGTTCTTC.

CDR3 in DNA: TGTGCCACCAGCAGAGATTTAGGGACAAACACCGGGGAGCTGTTTTTT. Translated, it gives CATSRDLGTNTGELFF. The gene calls are TRBV15 and TRBJ2-2, with D possibly being TRBD1 (6 bases). Between the trimmed V and J ends, which lost 0 bases and 2 bases, there was a span of 10 bases. CDR3 length equals 16 residues. Germline V CDR1 and CDR2: LNHNV, YYDKDF (reference sequence).

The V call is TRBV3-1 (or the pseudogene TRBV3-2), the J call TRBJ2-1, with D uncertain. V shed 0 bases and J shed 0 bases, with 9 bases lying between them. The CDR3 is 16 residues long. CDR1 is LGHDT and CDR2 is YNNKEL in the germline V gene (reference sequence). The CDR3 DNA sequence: TGTGCCAGCAGCCAAGATCGCCTAGTCTCCTACAATGAGCAGTTCTTC. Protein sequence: CASSQDRLVSYNEQFF.

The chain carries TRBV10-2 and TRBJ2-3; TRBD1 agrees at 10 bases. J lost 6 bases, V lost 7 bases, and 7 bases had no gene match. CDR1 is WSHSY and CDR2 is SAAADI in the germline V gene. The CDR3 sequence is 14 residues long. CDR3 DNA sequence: TGCGCCAGCACCTCCGACAGGGGGCTGGATACGCAGTATTTT. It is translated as CASTSDRGLDTQYF.

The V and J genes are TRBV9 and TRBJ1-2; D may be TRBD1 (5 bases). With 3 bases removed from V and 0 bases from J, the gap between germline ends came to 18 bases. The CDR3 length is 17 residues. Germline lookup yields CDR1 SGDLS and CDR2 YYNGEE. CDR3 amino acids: CASSAGPVGTTNYGYTF. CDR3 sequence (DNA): TGTGCCAGCAGCGCTGGCCCGGTGGGGACTACTAACTATGGCTACACCTTC.

CDR3 DNA: TGTGCCAGCAGTTTACTTGGGGACAGGGGGGCCGGTAATGAAAAACTGTTTTTT. Translating it yields CASSLLGDRGAGNEKLFF. The V gene is TRBV28, the J gene TRBJ1-4, with 11 nucleotides matching TRBD1. This CDR3 spans 18 amino acids. Germline CDR1 and CDR2: MDHEN and SYDVKM. The J segment lost 4 bases and the V segment lost 2 bases, leaving 9 bases of the junction unmatched.